Reported below is one T cell receptor beta chain. Its antigen has not been determined. Base qualities are missing; no much larger clone stands one base away. The germline V gene (reference sequence) sets CDR1 to MNHEY and CDR2 to SMNVEV. The CDR3 runs 14 amino acids, cysteine and phenylalanine included. Only the CDR3 portion is preserved as DNA: 42 bases, with reading frame beginning at the first base. V lost 6 bases and J lost 2 bases; the stretch between them is 11 bases long. The method behind the library was the immunoSEQ multiplex PCR assay. This immuneACCESS table, as held by TCRdb, lists in-frame sequences with V and J called but not all clones. Of the missing ones, under half trace to an unresolved V gene in checked studies; the others have no known cause. The sample contains about 100,000 clones, 75% to 95% of them found a single time. The ten largest make up 3.1% of the sample. The source of the sample is a study of T cell changes during pregnancy in multiple sclerosis (dated by TCRdb to the late 2010s). With regard to the full study: In women with multiple sclerosis, the researchers looked at how the T cell repertoire shifted as pregnancy progressed.

The receptor's source is a female donor with multiple sclerosis, enrolled in a pregnancy study. The sample in question was peripheral blood, obtained in the second trimester of pregnancy. The sequence joins TRBV27 to TRBJ2-1, with the D gene too uncertain to name. CDR3 protein: CASRALGPYNEQFF. At the DNA level, the sequence is TGTGCCAGCAGAGCTCTTGGGCCCTACAATGAGCAGTTCTTC.